This T cell receptor (beta chain) is drawn from a study of blood T cells in healthy people across ages. Points from the study as a whole: Per million T cells, TCR beta diversity dropped about linearly as age rose.

Primers used in a second PCR of roughly 7 to 12 cycles were a sample-barcoded 5' primer and a J-beta primer mix. Every molecule of cDNA carried a tag from a template-switch adaptor with 12 random nucleotides. TCRdb processed the 5' RACE reads anew with MiXCR; each CDR3 protein has one entry. The sample includes some 1.6 million distinct CDR3 sequences, roughly 30% seen only once; the top ten take around 10%. V was clipped by 2 bases and J by 4 bases, with 15 bases between them. This CDR3 is built from 15 residues. Germline values: CDR1 SGHNT, CDR2 YYREEE (reference sequence). A remark on this clonotype: Its antigen is still unknown.

Healthy individuals of Caucasian origin from Russia, aged about 6 to 95, served as donors. The sample consisted of blood. This receptor was taken from a woman aged 25-40 years in good health. The chain has TRBV5-4 and TRBJ1-2, with D perhaps TRBD1 (6 bases). The DNA for the CDR3 is TGTGCCAGCAGCTTCAATCGGGACATCTCCTATGGCTACACCTTC. Its protein product is CASSFNRDISYGYTF.